This T cell receptor beta chain was sequenced during a study of beta chain features in type 1 diabetes. In this sample, this clone turned up a few times. The antigen remains undetermined. Expressed TCRB transcripts were sequenced after all isolated RNA was converted to cDNA. Naive, central memory and regulatory T cell samples came to a mean of roughly 4 million reads. Using immunoSEQ multiplex PCR, the repertoire was profiled, and TCRdb retains in-frame clones only, with some absent. The table includes under 900,000 clones, under 20% detected once. General observations from the study: Amplification by PCR could prefer shorter templates, with the same effect in patients and controls.

V lost 5 bases and J 4 bases, leaving 12 bases between the germline ends. Germline loops: CDR1 SGHTA, CDR2 FQGNSA. This CDR3 is built from 13 residues. V gene TRBV7-2 combines with J gene TRBJ2-7; D gene uncertain. This clonotype was obtained from a woman younger than 35 in good health. The sample comprised naive CD4+ T cells from blood. The CDR3 spells CASSPLKVYEQYF. For the CDR3, the DNA is TGTGCCAGCAGCCCCCTAAAGGTTTACGAGCAGTACTTC.